A single sample is the source of the 12 T cell receptor beta chains below, sequenced in a study of CD8+ T cells in alopecia areata. Treatment specified: oral pan-JAK inhibitor, 5-10 mg twice daily. After isolation, RNA underwent reverse transcription to generate cDNA as the sequencing template. Repertoires were generated with immunoSEQ multiplex PCR, while TCRdb's copy carries only in-frame clones and drops some. The sample consists of approximately 200,000 clones, about 60% of them appearing once. The source material was CD4+ T cells sorted from blood, sampled at week 4, from a patient treated with tofacitinib. The receptor set was obtained from a human donor with alopecia areata.

V gene TRBV7-6 combines with J gene TRBJ1-4; D not resolved. The CDR3 has 17 amino acids. Deletions cut 0 bases from V and 7 bases from J, with 18 bases between. Germline values: CDR1 SGHVS, CDR2 FNYEAQ. In DNA, the CDR3 is TGTGCCAGCAGCTTAGCCGGGAACAGTGGGAGAGGTGAAAAACTGTTTTTT. It codes for CASSLAGNSGRGEKLFF.

This clone was observed a handful of times. The chain employs TRBV7-9 and TRBJ2-3; no reliable D call. The CDR3 runs to 12 residues. Trimming took off 4 bases at V and 2 bases at J, with 4 bases between the two ends. The germline gives CDR1 SEHNR, CDR2 FQNEAQ (reference sequence). The CDR3 DNA reads as TGTGCCAGCAGCTCCTACACAGATACGCAGTATTTT. This encodes CASSSYTDTQYF.

The CDR3 sequence is CASSHTPGQGADTQYF. CDR3 DNA sequence: TGCGCCAGCAGCCACACACCGGGACAGGGGGCAGATACGCAGTATTTT. The chain couples TRBV4-1 to TRBJ2-3; TRBD1 aligns across 11 bases. Unmatched junction bases numbered 6, after V lost 3 bases and J lost 4 bases. From germline, CDR1 is MGHRA and CDR2 YSYEKL. This CDR3 has 16 amino acids.

The table lists this clone with a few counts. The V gene is TRBV28, the J gene TRBJ1-2; a weak D match, TRBD1 (5 bases). The CDR3 is 12 residues long. Per germline, CDR1 MDHEN and CDR2 SYDVKM. V lost 4 bases to trimming and J lost 5 bases, with 8 bases between them. The CDR3 region has the DNA TGTGCCAGCAGTTCGACAGTGTATGGCTACACCTTC. Amino acid sequence: CASSSTVYGYTF.

V and J are TRBV6-5 and TRBJ2-5, with no clear D. This CDR3 spans 13 amino acids. Trimming took off 6 bases at V and 1 base at J, with 9 bases between the two ends. Germline V gene data show CDR1 as MNHEY and CDR2 as SVGAGI. The CDR3 DNA follows: TGTGCCAGCAGAAGGGCAGCCCAAGAGACCCAGTACTTC. Translating it yields CASRRAAQETQYF.

The rearrangement joins TRBV9 to TRBJ2-5, with 8 bases identical to TRBD1. There are 17 residues in the CDR3. Losses at the gene ends were 0 bases for V and 1 base for J; bases not matched to a gene: 8. CDR1 is SGDLS, CDR2 YYNGEE, per germline. CDR3 sequence reads: CASSVATTGTGQETQYF. CDR3 in DNA: TGTGCCAGCAGCGTAGCTACCACCGGGACAGGCCAAGAGACCCAGTACTTC.

The CDR3, as DNA: TGTGCCAGCAGCTTAGAAGGTGGCGCTGAGCAGTTCTTC. As protein: CASSLEGGAEQFF. V usage is TRBV11-2 and J usage is TRBJ2-1, with unresolved D. V lost 0 bases to trimming and J lost 9 bases, with 9 bases between them. The germline V gene has CDR1 SGHAT and CDR2 FQNNGV. The CDR3 contains 13 residues.

The genes are TRBV7-2 and TRBJ2-5, with TRBD1 identical over 8 bases. The CDR3 runs 14 residues. V lost 5 bases and J lost 7; bases outside the gene matches: 9. From germline, CDR1 is SGHTA and CDR2 FQGNSA. CDR3: CASSHLDRAGTQYF. DNA for the CDR3: TGTGCCAGCAGCCACTTGGACAGGGCGGGGACCCAGTACTTC.

This clone turned up a few times. V usage is TRBV6-5 and J usage is TRBJ2-7, with D hard to call. Looked up from germline, CDR1 is MNHEY and CDR2 is SVGAGI. Trimming stripped 9 bases from V and 5 bases from J, with 11 bases between. This CDR3 has 11 amino acids. The CDR3 loop reads CASRRHNEQYF. The CDR3 DNA reads as TGTGCCAGTCGACGGCACAACGAGCAGTACTTC.

The V and J genes are TRBV2 and TRBJ2-5, with D perhaps given as TRBD1 or TRBD2 (5 bases each). The CDR3 has 13 amino acids. The germline V gene encodes CDR1 SNHLY and CDR2 FYNNEI. The V gene lost 8 bases and the J gene lost 13 bases, with 23 bases spanning the gap. The CDR3 DNA reads as TGTGCCAGCGTTCCCTACGGCCGGGGCCGGGGGTACTTC. Translated: CASVPYGRGRGYF. The complete variable domain, with remaining parts taken from reference TRBV2 and TRBJ2-5, reads EPEVTQTPSHQVTQMGQEVILRCVPISNHLYFYWYRQILGQKVEFLVSFYNNEISEKSEIFDDQFSVERPDGSNFTLKIRSTKLEDSAMYFCASVPYGRGRGYFGPGTRLLVL.

V gene TRBV4-3 combines with J gene TRBJ2-2; no reliable D call. The CDR3 length is 17 residues. Germline CDR1 LGHNA, CDR2 YSLEER. Trimming stripped 1 base from V and 4 bases from J, with 16 bases between. The CDR3 nucleotides read TGCGCCAGCAGCCAAGTCGGGTGGTCGCGGAGCACCGGGGAGCTGTTTTTT. Amino acid sequence: CASSQVGWSRSTGELFF.

There are a few counts of this clone. The chain is built from TRBV2 and TRBJ2-7; D perhaps matches TRBD1 (6 bases). V was pared by 8 bases and J by 2 bases, with 10 bases between. The CDR3 sequence is 12 residues long. Germline CDR1 reads SNHLY; CDR2 reads FYNNEI. The CDR3 here is CASLRQAYEQYF. CDR3 nucleotide sequence: TGTGCCAGCTTACGACAGGCCTACGAGCAGTACTTC. Combining the CDR3 with reference TRBV2 and TRBJ2-7 gives the whole variable domain EPEVTQTPSHQVTQMGQEVILRCVPISNHLYFYWYRQILGQKVEFLVSFYNNEISEKSEIFDDQFSVERPDGSNFTLKIRSTKLEDSAMYFCASLRQAYEQYFGPGTRLTVT.